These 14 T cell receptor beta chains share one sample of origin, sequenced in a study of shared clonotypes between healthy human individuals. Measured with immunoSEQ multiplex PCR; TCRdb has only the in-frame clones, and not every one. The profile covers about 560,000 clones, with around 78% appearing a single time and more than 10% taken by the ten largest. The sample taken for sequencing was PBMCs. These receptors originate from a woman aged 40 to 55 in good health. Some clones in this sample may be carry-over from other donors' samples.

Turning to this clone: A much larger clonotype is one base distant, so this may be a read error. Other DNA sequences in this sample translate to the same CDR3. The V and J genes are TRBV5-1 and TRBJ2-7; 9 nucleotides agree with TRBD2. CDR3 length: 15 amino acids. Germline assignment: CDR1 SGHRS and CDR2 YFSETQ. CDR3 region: CASSLSGSTNYEQYF. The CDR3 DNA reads TGCGCCAGCAGCCTTAGCGGGAGTACCAACTACGAGCAGTATTTC.

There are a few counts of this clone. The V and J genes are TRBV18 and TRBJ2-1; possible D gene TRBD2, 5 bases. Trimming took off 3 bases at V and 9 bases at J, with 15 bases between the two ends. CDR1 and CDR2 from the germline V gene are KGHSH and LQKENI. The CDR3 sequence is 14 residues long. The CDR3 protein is CASSPLTRSAEQFF. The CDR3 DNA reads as TGTGCCAGCTCACCCCTTACTAGATCAGCTGAGCAGTTCTTC.

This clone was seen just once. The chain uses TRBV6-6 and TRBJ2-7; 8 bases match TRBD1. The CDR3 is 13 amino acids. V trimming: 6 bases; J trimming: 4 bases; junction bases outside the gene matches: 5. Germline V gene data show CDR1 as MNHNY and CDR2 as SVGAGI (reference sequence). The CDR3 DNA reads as TGTGCCAGCAGAGACAGGGGAATGTACGAGCAGTACTTC. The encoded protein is CASRDRGMYEQYF.

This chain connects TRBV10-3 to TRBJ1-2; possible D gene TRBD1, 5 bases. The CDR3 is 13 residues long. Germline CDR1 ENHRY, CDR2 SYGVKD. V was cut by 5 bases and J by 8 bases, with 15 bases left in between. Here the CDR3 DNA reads TGTGCCATCAGTCTAGACAGAGGAAGAGGCTACACCTTC. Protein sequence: CAISLDRGRGYTF.

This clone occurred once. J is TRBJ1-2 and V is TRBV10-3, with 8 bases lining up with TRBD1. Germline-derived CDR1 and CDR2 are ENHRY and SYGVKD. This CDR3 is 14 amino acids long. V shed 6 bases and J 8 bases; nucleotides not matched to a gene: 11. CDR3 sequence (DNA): TGTGCCATCAGCGCGGACAGGGAAATTCCGGGCTACACCTTC. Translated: CAISADREIPGYTF.

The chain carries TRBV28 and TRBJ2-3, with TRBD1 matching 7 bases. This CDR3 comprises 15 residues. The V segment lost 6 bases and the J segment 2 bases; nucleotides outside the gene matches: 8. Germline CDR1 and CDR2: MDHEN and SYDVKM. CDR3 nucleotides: TGTGCCAGCAGGGTTCCCGGGACAGACACAGATACGCAGTATTTT. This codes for CASRVPGTDTDTQYF.

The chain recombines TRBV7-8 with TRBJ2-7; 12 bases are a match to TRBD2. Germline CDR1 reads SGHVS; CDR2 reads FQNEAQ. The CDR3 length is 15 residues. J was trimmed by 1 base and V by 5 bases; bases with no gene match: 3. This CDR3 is CASSLTSGRSYEQYF. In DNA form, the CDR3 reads TGTGCCAGCAGCCTCACTAGCGGGAGGTCCTACGAGCAGTACTTC.

CDR3 coding DNA: TGTGCCTGGAGAGGGACGGGAGCCTACGAGCAGTACTTC. It specifies CAWRGTGAYEQYF. The chain employs TRBV30 and TRBJ2-5; D possibly corresponds to TRBD2 (6 bases). The J call may be in error: the DNA end matches TRBJ2-7 better. Germline V lookup: CDR1 GTSNPN, CDR2 SVGIG (reference sequence). The CDR3 spans 13 residues.

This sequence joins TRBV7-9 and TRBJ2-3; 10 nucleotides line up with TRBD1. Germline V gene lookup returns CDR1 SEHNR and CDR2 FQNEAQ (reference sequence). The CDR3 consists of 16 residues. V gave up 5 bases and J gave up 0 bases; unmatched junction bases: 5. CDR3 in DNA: TGTGCCAGCAGCGTCGGGACAGGGGCTAGCACAGATACGCAGTATTTT. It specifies CASSVGTGASTDTQYF.

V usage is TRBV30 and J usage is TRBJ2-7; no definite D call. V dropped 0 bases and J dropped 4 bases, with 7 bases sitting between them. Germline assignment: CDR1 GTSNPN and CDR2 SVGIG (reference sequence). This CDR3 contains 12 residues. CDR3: CAWSVIGYEQYF. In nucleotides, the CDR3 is TGTGCCTGGAGTGTTATTGGGTACGAGCAGTACTTC.

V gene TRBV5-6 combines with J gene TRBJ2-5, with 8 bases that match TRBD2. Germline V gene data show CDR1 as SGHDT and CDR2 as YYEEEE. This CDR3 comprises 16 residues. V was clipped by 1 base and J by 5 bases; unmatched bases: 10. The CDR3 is CASSLFLAGGEETQYF. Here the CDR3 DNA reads TGTGCCAGCAGCTTGTTTTTGGCGGGAGGTGAGGAGACCCAGTACTTC.

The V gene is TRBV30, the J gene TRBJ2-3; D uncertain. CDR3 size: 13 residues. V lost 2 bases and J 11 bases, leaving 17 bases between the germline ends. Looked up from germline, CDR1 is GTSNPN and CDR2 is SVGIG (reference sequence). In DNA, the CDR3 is TGTGCCTGGAGTTCCCTAGGGTCCCTTGAGCAGTATTTT. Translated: CAWSSLGSLEQYF.

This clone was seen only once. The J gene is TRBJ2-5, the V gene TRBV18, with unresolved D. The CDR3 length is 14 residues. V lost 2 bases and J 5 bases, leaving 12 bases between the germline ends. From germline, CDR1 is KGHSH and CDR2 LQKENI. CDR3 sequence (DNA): TGTGCCAGCTCACCATCCTTCCAGGTCGAGACCCAGTACTTC. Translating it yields CASSPSFQVETQYF.

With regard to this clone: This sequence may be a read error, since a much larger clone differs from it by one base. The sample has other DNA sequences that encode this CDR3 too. The CDR3 sequence is CASSLSGRSTDTQYF. DNA of the CDR3: TGTGCCAGCAGTTTATCGGGACGGAGCACAGATACGCAGTATTTT. This chain links TRBV28 with TRBJ2-3; the D gene could be TRBD1 or TRBD2 (5 bases each). Germline CDR1 MDHEN, CDR2 SYDVKM. The CDR3 is made up of 15 amino acids. Trimming cost V 1 base and J 0 bases, with 8 bases left between them.